This T cell receptor beta chain came from a study of cytomegalovirus exposure and HLA in healthy donors. At the level of the study: The 90 to 150 validation repertoires used a platform that matched the one used for the 666 first-cohort repertoires, as a later analysis reported.

Notes on the study in general: Generally TCR sequences proved uncommon, though certain public TCRs appeared in numerous donors. The authors enumerated around 150 TCR beta chains as linked to cytomegalovirus.

Separate from the approximately 720-subject first cohort was the roughly 120-subject validation cohort, to which the donors belonged. This clone was found many times. Its antigen is not known. Libraries were prepared by immunoSEQ multiplex PCR; TCRdb keeps only in-frame clonotypes and omits some of them. This sample has fewer than 150,000 clones, with 88% found just once. Germline values: CDR1 SQVTM, CDR2 ANQGSEA. This CDR3 contains 12 residues. V shed 2 bases and J shed 12 bases, with 16 bases lying between them. The chain has TRBV29-1 and TRBJ1-1; D possibly corresponds to TRBD1 (5 bases). The sample consisted of PBMCs. The sequence came from a woman in her late teens or twenties in good health and CMV-seropositive. The CDR3 DNA reads TGCAGCGTTGAACAGTCAGGGTTGTTACCTTTCTTT. Amino acids: CSVEQSGLLPFF.